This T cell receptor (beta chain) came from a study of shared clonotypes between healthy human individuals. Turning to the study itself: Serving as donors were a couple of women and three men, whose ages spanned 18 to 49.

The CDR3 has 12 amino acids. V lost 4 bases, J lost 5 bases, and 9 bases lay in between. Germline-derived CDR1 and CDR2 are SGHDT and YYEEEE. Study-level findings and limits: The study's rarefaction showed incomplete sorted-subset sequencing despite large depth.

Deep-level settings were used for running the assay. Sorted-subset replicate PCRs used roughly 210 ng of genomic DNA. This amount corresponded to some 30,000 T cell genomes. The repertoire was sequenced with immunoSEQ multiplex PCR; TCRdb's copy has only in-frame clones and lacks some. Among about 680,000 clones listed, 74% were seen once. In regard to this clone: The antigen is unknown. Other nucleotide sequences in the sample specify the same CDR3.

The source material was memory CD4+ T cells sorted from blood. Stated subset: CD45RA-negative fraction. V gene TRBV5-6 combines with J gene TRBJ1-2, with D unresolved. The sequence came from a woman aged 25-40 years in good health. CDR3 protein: CASSPGSYGYTF. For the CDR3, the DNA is TGTGCCAGCAGCCCCGGAAGTTATGGCTACACCTTC. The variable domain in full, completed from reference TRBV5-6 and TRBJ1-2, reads DAGVTQSPTHLIKTRGQQVTLRCSPKSGHDTVSWYQQALGQGPQFIFQYYEEEERQRGNFPDRFSGHQFPNYSSELNVNALLLGDSALYLCASSPGSYGYTFGSGTRLTVV.